Each of the 10 T cell receptor beta chains below was sequenced from the same sample in a study of T cell responses to AZD1222 COVID-19 vaccine. Clones were sequenced by immunoSEQ multiplex PCR, and TCRdb holds only the in-frame ones, with some missing. Among more than 130,000 clones, approximately 90% were seen once, and the ten largest hold 3.4%. The sequencing used peripheral blood, collected on day 0 of AZD1222 vaccination. All receptors come from an adult in good health.

The chain recombines TRBV11-3 with TRBJ2-1; D possibly matches TRBD1 or TRBD2 (5 bases each). Germline V gene sequence: CDR1 SGHNT, CDR2 YENEEA. Between the trimmed V and J ends, which lost 1 base and 12 bases, there was a span of 19 bases. This CDR3 region has 15 residues. In DNA form, the CDR3 reads TGTGCCAGCAGCTTAGGCGGGCAGGGAGATTCGGGGCAGTTCTTC. Its protein is CASSLGGQGDSGQFF.

This clone showed up just once. The chain joins TRBV19 to TRBJ1-5; a weak D match, TRBD1 (6 bases). Germline assignment: CDR1 LNHDA and CDR2 SQIVND (reference sequence). The CDR3 loop spans 17 amino acids. Trimming took 3 bases from V and 0 from J, leaving 15 bases between them. CDR3 sequence: CASSINRADYSNQPQHF. DNA for the CDR3: TGTGCCAGTAGTATCAACAGGGCGGATTATAGCAATCAGCCCCAGCATTTT.

The rearrangement uses TRBV15 and TRBJ2-7; TRBD1 might be the D (6 bases). There are 14 residues in the CDR3. The V gene lost 4 bases and the J gene lost 2 bases, with 12 bases spanning the gap. From germline, CDR1 is LNHNV and CDR2 YYDKDF (reference sequence). The DNA for the CDR3 is TGTGCCACCAGCATGGTTGGACAGACCTACGAGCAGTACTTC. Amino acids: CATSMVGQTYEQYF.

This chain joins TRBV7-9 and TRBJ2-3, with D perhaps TRBD2 (6 bases). Trimming stripped 8 bases from V and 0 bases from J, with 12 bases between. Germline V CDR1 and CDR2: SEHNR, FQNEAQ (reference sequence). The CDR3 is made up of 14 amino acids. The CDR3 loop reads CASGVGGSTDTQYF. CDR3 DNA: TGTGCCAGCGGGGTCGGGGGAAGCACAGATACGCAGTATTTT.

The chain is built from TRBV14 and TRBJ2-1; TRBD1 matches at 7 bases. The CDR3 is 15 residues long. In germline, CDR1 is SGHDN, CDR2 FVKESK. V gave up 2 bases and J gave up 9 bases; unmatched junction bases: 10. CDR3: CASSQILQGRGEQFF. The CDR3 DNA is TGTGCCAGCAGCCAAATTTTACAGGGGCGAGGTGAGCAGTTCTTC. Based on the CDR3 plus reference TRBV14 and TRBJ2-1, the full variable domain is EAGVTQFPSHSVIEKGQTVTLRCDPISGHDNLYWYRRVMGKEIKFLLHFVKESKQDESGMPNNRFLAERTGGTYSTLKVQPAELEDSGVYFCASSQILQGRGEQFFGPGTRLTVL.

The rearrangement links TRBV18 to TRBJ2-5; a weak D match, TRBD2 (5 bases). CDR3 length: 15 residues. Trimming cost V 2 bases and J 1 base, with 11 bases left between them. From germline, CDR1 is KGHSH and CDR2 LQKENI. In DNA, the CDR3 is TGTGCCAGCTCACCAGGGCGGGTGGCCCAAGAGACCCAGTACTTC. Translation gives CASSPGRVAQETQYF.

V and J are TRBV5-6 and TRBJ1-2; D is ambiguous. The CDR3 has 11 residues. Trimming removed 4 bases at V and 7 bases at J, with 8 bases between. CDR1 SGHDT and CDR2 YYEEEE come from the germline V gene. This CDR3 is CASSQSSGYTF. Written as DNA, the CDR3 is TGTGCCAGCAGCCAATCGAGTGGCTACACCTTC.

In its sample, this clone was seen a few times. The rearrangement uses TRBV6-5 and TRBJ2-1; TRBD2 agrees at 12 bases. J lost 9 bases, V lost 0 bases, and 3 bases had no gene match. Looked up from germline, CDR1 is MNHEY and CDR2 is SVGAGI. The CDR3 contains 15 residues. The CDR3 DNA sequence: TGTGCCAGCAGTTACTCTTGGACTAGCGGGGTTGAGCAGTTCTTC. It specifies CASSYSWTSGVEQFF.

This clone has just one count. The chain combines TRBV4-2 with TRBJ2-1; no clear D gene. The CDR3 loop spans 13 amino acids. Germline CDR1 reads LGHNA; CDR2 reads YNFKEQ. V was pared by 6 bases and J by 2 bases, with 8 bases between. This CDR3 reads CASSTEPYNEQFF. CDR3 sequence (DNA): TGTGCCAGCAGTACGGAACCCTACAATGAGCAGTTCTTC.

The chain has TRBV7-2 and TRBJ1-1, with TRBD1 matching 7 bases. CDR3 size: 15 residues. The ends lost 6 bases at V and 4 bases at J; junction bases unmatched: 11. Germline CDR1 reads SGHTA; CDR2 reads FQGNSA. The CDR3: CASSQEGGRVTEAFF. The CDR3 coding sequence is TGTGCCAGCAGTCAGGAAGGGGGCCGGGTCACTGAAGCTTTCTTT.